This passage covers 29 T cell receptor beta chains from one sample sequenced in a study of blood T cell repertoires in COVID-19. Assay: immunoSEQ multiplex PCR; the TCRdb copy retains only in-frame clones and omits some. The table shows about 28,000 clones, with approximately 93% occurring only once. Material: peripheral blood. All receptors derive from a woman aged 70 to 79 with COVID-19, enrolled during active disease.

CDR3 amino acids: CASNMEGPAEKLFF. The CDR3 DNA reads as TGTGCCAGCAACATGGAGGGACCTGCGGAAAAACTGTTTTTT. The V gene is TRBV6-5, the J gene TRBJ1-4; possible D gene TRBD1, 5 bases. The CDR3 consists of 14 residues. Trimming shortened V by 7 bases and J by 8 bases, and 17 bases separated the two germline ends. Germline CDR1 is MNHEY and CDR2 is SVGAGI.

The V gene is TRBV13, the J gene TRBJ1-2; maybe TRBD1 (6 bases). Germline lookup yields CDR1 PRHDT and CDR2 FYEKMQ (reference sequence). V was clipped by 6 bases and J by 4 bases, with 12 bases between them. The CDR3 consists of 13 residues. DNA for the CDR3: TGTGCCAGCAGATACACAGGGAGCTATGGCTACACCTTC. As protein: CASRYTGSYGYTF.

V is TRBV28 and J is TRBJ1-1; 7 bases are shared with TRBD1. In germline, CDR1 is MDHEN, CDR2 SYDVKM. Trimming cost V 5 bases and J 5 bases; bases outside gene matches: 20. The CDR3 extends over 18 amino acids. CDR3 protein: CASSLPSLSTGLGTEAFF. The CDR3 region has the DNA TGTGCCAGCAGTCTTCCATCCCTCTCGACAGGGCTCGGTACTGAAGCTTTCTTT. The full variable domain, in which reference TRBV28 and TRBJ1-1 provide the parts outside the CDR3, is DVKVTQSSRYLVKRTGEKVFLECVQDMDHENMFWYRQDPGLGLRLIYFSYDVKMKEKGDIPEGYSVSREKKERFSLILESASTNQTSMYLCASSLPSLSTGLGTEAFFGQGTRLTVV.

The chain carries TRBV5-4 and TRBJ1-1; maybe TRBD1 (6 bases). Germline V lookup: CDR1 SGHNT, CDR2 YYREEE (reference sequence). The CDR3 has 14 residues. V lost 2 bases, J lost 4 bases, and 12 bases lay in between. In nucleotides, the CDR3 is TGTGCCAGCAGCTTTACTTCAGGGGCCACTGAAGCTTTCTTT. Amino acids: CASSFTSGATEAFF.

The chain is built from TRBV7-3 and TRBJ2-3; 9 positions match TRBD2. The V gene end was trimmed by 7 bases and the J gene end by 0 bases; junction bases not matched to a gene: 5. The CDR3 consists of 15 residues. Germline loops: CDR1 SGHTA, CDR2 FQGTGA. Here the CDR3 reads CASISLAGSTDTQYF. CDR3 sequence (DNA): TGTGCCAGCATATCCCTAGCGGGGAGCACAGATACGCAGTATTTT.

V is TRBV5-5 and J is TRBJ2-5; 8 bases align to TRBD2. The germline V gene has CDR1 SGHKS and CDR2 YYEKEE (reference sequence). Trimming at V came to 4 bases and at J to 5 bases, leaving 10 bases not matched to a gene. This CDR3 is 15 amino acids long. The CDR3 nucleotides read TGTGCCAGCAGCGCGGGAGGACTAGCAGGCGAGACCCAGTACTTC. Its protein is CASSAGGLAGETQYF. Full variable domain (outside the CDR3, taken from reference TRBV5-5 and TRBJ2-5): DAGVTQSPTHLIKTRGQQVTLRCSPISGHKSVSWYQQVLGQGPQFIFQYYEKEERGRGNFPDRFSARQFPNYSSELNVNALLLGDSALYLCASSAGGLAGETQYFGPGTRLLVL.

The chain carries TRBV6-5 and TRBJ2-7; TRBD2 matches 10 bases. Germline values: CDR1 MNHEY, CDR2 SVGAGI. The ends lost 6 bases at V and 3 bases at J; junction bases unmatched: 2. CDR3 size: 13 residues. The CDR3 DNA is TGTGCCAGCAGCAGGACTAGCGGCTACGAGCAGTACTTC. This sequence encodes CASSRTSGYEQYF.

This clone has only a few counts. The chain links TRBV6-6 to TRBJ1-2; D is ambiguous. From germline, CDR1 is MNHNY and CDR2 SVGAGI (reference sequence). The CDR3 is made up of 14 amino acids. Trimming took 6 bases from V and 0 from J, leaving 11 bases between them. Written as DNA, the CDR3 is TGTGCCAGCAGCCAATACAGTACTAACTATGGCTACACCTTC. It translates to CASSQYSTNYGYTF.

The V and J genes are TRBV27 and TRBJ1-2, with 7 bases matching TRBD1. The germline V gene has CDR1 MNHEY and CDR2 SMNVEV (reference sequence). The length of the CDR3 is 14 residues. The V and J ends lost 6 bases and 2 bases, in that order; junction bases with no gene match: 6. CDR3 in DNA: TGTGCCAGCAGGGCAGGGGGGACGAACTATGGCTACACCTTC. Its protein is CASRAGGTNYGYTF.

The chain combines TRBV5-1 with TRBJ2-5; maybe TRBD1 (6 bases). Deletions cut 4 bases from V and 1 base from J, with 11 bases between. This CDR3 has 14 amino acids. Germline V CDR1 and CDR2: SGHRS, YFSETQ. This chain's CDR3 is CASSHGQTQETQYF. The CDR3 DNA is TGCGCCAGCAGCCACGGACAGACCCAAGAGACCCAGTACTTC.

The chain is built from TRBV5-4 and TRBJ1-6; 9 nucleotides match TRBD1. Germline V lookup: CDR1 SGHNT, CDR2 YYREEE (reference sequence). The J segment lost 7 bases and the V segment lost 9 bases, leaving 8 bases of the junction unmatched. The CDR3 totals 14 residues. CDR3 region: CATLRTGENSPLHF. As DNA, the CDR3 is TGTGCCACCCTAAGGACAGGGGAAAATTCACCCCTCCACTTT.

The rearrangement joins TRBV19 to TRBJ1-6; TRBD1 matches 9 bases. The J segment lost 9 bases and the V segment lost 5 bases, leaving 14 bases of the junction unmatched. Germline V gene data show CDR1 as LNHDA and CDR2 as SQIVND (reference sequence). CDR3 length equals 17 residues. This chain's CDR3 is CASSPARLTGGTSPLHF. The CDR3 DNA reads TGTGCCAGTAGTCCCGCCCGCTTGACAGGGGGAACTTCACCCCTCCACTTT. The full variable domain, with the rest looked up from reference TRBV19 and TRBJ1-6, is DGGITQSPKYLFRKEGQNVTLSCEQNLNHDAMYWYRQDPGQGLRLIYYSQIVNDFQKGDIAEGYSVSREKKESFPLTVTSAQKNPTAFYLCASSPARLTGGTSPLHFGNGTRLTVT.

This clone came up once. The chain is built from TRBV28 and TRBJ1-1; unclear D gene. Between the trimmed V and J ends, which lost 7 bases and 1 base, there was a span of 4 bases. Looked up from germline, CDR1 is MDHEN and CDR2 is SYDVKM. The CDR3 is 11 residues long. CDR3 sequence reads: CASMANTEAFF. For the CDR3, the DNA is TGTGCCAGCATGGCGAACACTGAAGCTTTCTTT.

The chain joins TRBV11-2 to TRBJ2-7; D ambiguous. This CDR3 is built from 15 residues. The V end was cut by 3 bases, the J end by 0 bases, with 12 bases between. CDR1 and CDR2 (germline): SGHAT, FQNNGV. CDR3 coding DNA: TGTGCCAGCAGCTTCGCCTCGCCGAGCTCCTACGAGCAGTACTTC. Translated, it gives CASSFASPSSYEQYF.

This clone was counted a few times. The chain couples TRBV19 to TRBJ2-7, with 9 bases aligning to TRBD2. The germline gives CDR1 LNHDA, CDR2 SQIVND (reference sequence). J was trimmed by 3 bases and V by 3 bases; bases with no gene match: 6. This CDR3 is built from 15 residues. The CDR3 is CASSIFLAGFYEQYF. The CDR3 region has the DNA TGTGCCAGTAGTATCTTTCTAGCGGGATTCTACGAGCAGTACTTC.

The chain employs TRBV3-1 (or the pseudogene TRBV3-2) and TRBJ2-1; the match to TRBD1 covers 9 bases. Trimming removed 6 bases from V and 7 bases from J; junction bases left unmatched: 10. The germline V gene encodes CDR1 LGHDT and CDR2 YNNKEL (reference sequence). The CDR3 extends over 15 amino acids. CDR3 residues: CASRQVGTGMNEQFF. Here the CDR3 DNA reads TGTGCCAGCAGACAGGTTGGGACAGGGATGAATGAGCAGTTCTTC.

This clone was seen only once. V and J are TRBV3-1 (or the pseudogene TRBV3-2) and TRBJ1-5; tentatively, D is TRBD1 (6 bases). CDR3 length: 15 residues. The germline gives CDR1 LGHDT, CDR2 YNNKEL (reference sequence). Trimming cost V 0 bases and J 4 bases, with 10 bases left between them. In nucleotides, the CDR3 is TGTGCCAGCAGCCAAGACTGGACAGAAAATCAGCCCCAGCATTTT. This gives the protein CASSQDWTENQPQHF.

The V gene is TRBV6-1, the J gene TRBJ1-2; a possible D gene is TRBD1 (5 bases). The CDR3 spans 14 residues. Germline values: CDR1 MNHNS, CDR2 SASEGT. Trimming removed 1 base from V and 2 bases from J, with 8 bases in between. CDR3 loop: CASSEVAGNYGYTF. The CDR3 DNA sequence: TGTGCCAGCAGTGAAGTCGCAGGGAACTATGGCTACACCTTC.

This chain joins TRBV6-6 and TRBJ2-6; 8 bases line up with TRBD1. This CDR3 region has 16 residues. V lost 6 bases to trimming and J lost 2 bases; unmatched junction nucleotides: 6. CDR1 and CDR2 (germline): MNHNY, SVGAGI (reference sequence). The CDR3 reads CASSTMTGAGANVLTF. The CDR3 DNA reads as TGTGCCAGCAGCACTATGACAGGGGCTGGGGCCAACGTCCTGACTTTC.

V and J are TRBV19 and TRBJ2-2; D call uncertain. Trimming left V 3 bases short and J 1 base short, with 9 bases between. Germline V lookup: CDR1 LNHDA, CDR2 SQIVND (reference sequence). CDR3 length: 15 amino acids. The CDR3 nucleotides read TGTGCCAGTAGTATTTCGACGGGGAACACCGGGGAGCTGTTTTTT. As protein: CASSISTGNTGELFF.

V is TRBV7-2 and J is TRBJ2-1, with a tentative D call TRBD2 (6 bases). V lost 5 bases and J 0 bases, leaving 11 bases between the germline ends. The CDR3 extends over 15 amino acids. CDR1 is SGHTA and CDR2 is FQGNSA in the germline V gene. This CDR3 is CASSLYGSSYNEQFF. In DNA form, the CDR3 reads TGTGCCAGCAGCCTGTACGGGAGCTCCTACAATGAGCAGTTCTTC.

The chain couples TRBV9 to TRBJ2-1; D might be TRBD2 (6 bases). Trimming pared 0 bases from V and 0 bases from J, leaving 13 bases between. Germline V CDR1 and CDR2: SGDLS, YYNGEE. The CDR3 runs 17 residues. The CDR3 DNA reads TGTGCCAGCAGCGTAGGACAACTAGCCAGCTCCTACAATGAGCAGTTCTTC. This codes for CASSVGQLASSYNEQFF.

V is TRBV3-1 (or the pseudogene TRBV3-2) and J is TRBJ1-1, with TRBD1 matching over 7 bases. V shed 4 bases and J 3 bases; nucleotides not matched to a gene: 11. This CDR3 is built from 16 residues. In germline, CDR1 is LGHDT, CDR2 YNNKEL (reference sequence). Written as DNA, the CDR3 is TGTGCCAGCAGCCCCCGGGACAGAGGGAGTCACACTGAAGCTTTCTTT. This sequence encodes CASSPRDRGSHTEAFF.

This chain joins TRBV6-5 and TRBJ1-2; D is unresolved. The V gene lost 5 bases and the J gene lost 6 bases, with 16 bases spanning the gap. The germline CDR1 and CDR2 sequences are MNHEY and SVGAGI. This CDR3 contains 14 residues. CDR3 region: CASSRGPRQDGYTF. The CDR3 region has the DNA TGTGCCAGCAGTAGAGGGCCCCGGCAGGATGGCTACACCTTC.

The genes are TRBV14 and TRBJ2-1; tentatively, D is TRBD1 (6 bases). V dropped 4 bases and J dropped 10 bases, with 20 bases sitting between them. There are 15 residues in the CDR3. Germline V gene lookup returns CDR1 SGHDN and CDR2 FVKESK. The CDR3 DNA sequence: TGTGCCAGCAGCCTCGAGACAGGAATTAGTGGGGAGCAGTTCTTC. This encodes CASSLETGISGEQFF.

The chain links TRBV6-1 to TRBJ1-6; D remains unclear. Trimming stripped 3 bases from V and 9 bases from J, with 18 bases between. Germline V gene lookup returns CDR1 MNHNS and CDR2 SASEGT. The CDR3 is 16 residues long. Here the CDR3 DNA reads TGTGCCAGCAGTGATAACTGGGGAGCCCGGGGTTCACCCCTCCACTTT. Amino acid sequence: CASSDNWGARGSPLHF.

The chain uses TRBV28 and TRBJ2-7; 11 bases are a match to TRBD1. CDR3 size: 15 residues. Germline loops: CDR1 MDHEN, CDR2 SYDVKM. V was clipped by 5 bases and J by 5 bases; unmatched bases: 8. For the CDR3, the DNA is TGTGCCAGCAGTCAACCGGGACAGGGGGTCCACGAGCAGTACTTC. Translated, it gives CASSQPGQGVHEQYF.

This clone was seen only once. This sequence joins TRBV24-1 and TRBJ2-5; 9 bases are a match to TRBD1. Germline assignment: CDR1 KGHDR and CDR2 SFDVKD. After removal of 0 bases from V and 4 bases from J, the junction contained 5 bases not matched to a gene. The CDR3 runs 16 residues. The CDR3 reads CATSDLPRTGAETQYF. The CDR3 DNA sequence: TGTGCCACCAGTGATTTGCCCCGGACAGGGGCAGAGACCCAGTACTTC.

V is TRBV19 and J is TRBJ1-1; no clear D gene. The germline V gene has CDR1 LNHDA and CDR2 SQIVND (reference sequence). Trimming shortened V by 6 bases and J by 6 bases, and 8 bases separated the two germline ends. This CDR3 spans 11 amino acids. CDR3 coding DNA: TGTGCCAGTAGCTTTGGGCCTGAAGCTTTCTTT. Translated: CASSFGPEAFF.